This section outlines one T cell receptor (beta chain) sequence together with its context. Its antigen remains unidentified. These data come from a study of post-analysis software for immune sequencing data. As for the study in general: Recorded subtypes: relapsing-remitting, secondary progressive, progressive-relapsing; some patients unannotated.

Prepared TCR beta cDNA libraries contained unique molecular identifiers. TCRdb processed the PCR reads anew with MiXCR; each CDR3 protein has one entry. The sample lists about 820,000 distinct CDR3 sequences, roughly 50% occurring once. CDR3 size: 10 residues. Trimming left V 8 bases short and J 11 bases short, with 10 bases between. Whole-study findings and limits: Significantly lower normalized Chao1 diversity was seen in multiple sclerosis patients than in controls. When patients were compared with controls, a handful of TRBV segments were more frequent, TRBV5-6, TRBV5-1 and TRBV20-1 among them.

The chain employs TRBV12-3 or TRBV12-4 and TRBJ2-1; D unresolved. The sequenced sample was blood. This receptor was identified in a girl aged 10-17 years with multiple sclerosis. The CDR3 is CASALRKQFF. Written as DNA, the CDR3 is TGTGCCAGCGCTCTAAGGAAGCAGTTCTTC.